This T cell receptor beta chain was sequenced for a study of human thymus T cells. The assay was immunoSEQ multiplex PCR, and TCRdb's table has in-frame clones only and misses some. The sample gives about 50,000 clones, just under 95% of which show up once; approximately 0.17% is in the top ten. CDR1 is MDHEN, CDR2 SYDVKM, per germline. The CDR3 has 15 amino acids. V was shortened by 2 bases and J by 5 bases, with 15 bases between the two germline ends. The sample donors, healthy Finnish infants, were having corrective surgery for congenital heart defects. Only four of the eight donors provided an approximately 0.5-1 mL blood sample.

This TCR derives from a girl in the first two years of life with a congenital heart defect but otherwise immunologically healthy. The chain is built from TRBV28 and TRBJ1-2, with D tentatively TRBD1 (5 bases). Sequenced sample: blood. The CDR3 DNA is TGTGCCAGCAGTTTACCCCTAACAGGATCTTATGGCTACACCTTC. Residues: CASSLPLTGSYGYTF.